The text below deals with one T cell receptor beta chain. Antigen unknown. What was sequenced were expressed TCRB transcripts, since all of the isolated RNA had been reverse transcribed. Each sample of naive, central memory or regulatory T cells had, on average, roughly 3.4 million reads. Sequenced by immunoSEQ multiplex PCR; TCRdb stores in-frame clones only, minus some. Here the sample spans 400,000 or so clones, 10% to 15% being singletons. These data originate in a study of beta chain features in type 1 diabetes. Study information: The samples had 85 million to 130 million sorted cells examined in all. Study-wide results and caveats: In comparison with healthy donors, patients had naive, central memory and Treg TCRB repertoires that appeared more similar. All four CD4+ subsets from Type 1 diabetes patients carried moderately but significantly shorter TCRB CDR3s.

Purity exceeded 95% in all sorted populations. This CDR3 spans 14 amino acids. V was pared by 2 bases and J by 2 bases, with 9 bases between. The germline gives CDR1 MDHEN, CDR2 SYDVKM. This receptor was identified in a woman between 18 and 29 years old with type 1 diabetes. The specimen sequenced was naive CD4+ T cells from blood. This chain connects TRBV28 to TRBJ2-5, with D possibly being TRBD1 (6 bases). The CDR3 sequence: CASSLATGQETQYF. The CDR3 DNA follows: TGTGCCAGCAGTTTAGCGACAGGTCAAGAGACCCAGTACTTC. Full variable domain (missing parts from reference TRBV28 and TRBJ2-5): DVKVTQSSRYLVKRTGEKVFLECVQDMDHENMFWYRQDPGLGLRLIYFSYDVKMKEKGDIPEGYSVSREKKERFSLILESASTNQTSMYLCASSLATGQETQYFGPGTRLLVL.